This TCR beta chain was sequenced during a study of T cells in Graves' hyperthyroidism and ophthalmopathy. This clonotype was seen only a few times. The TCR beta CDR3 regions underwent amplification using RNA transcripts as the source. The HTBI set primed first-round TCR CDR3 RT-PCR. Each CDR3 protein gets one entry after TCRdb re-called the multiplex PCR reads with MiXCR. The sample holds 700,000 to 950,000 distinct CDR3 sequences, approximately 40% seen once. Across 18 months, stable Graves' hyperthyroidism was marked by no progression to ophthalmopathy. Patients between 18 and 65 years old had hyperthyroidism, newly diagnosed and lasting under 2 months. V dropped 8 bases and J dropped 0 bases, with 13 bases sitting between them. The CDR3 contains 14 residues. CDR1 and CDR2 (germline): MNHEY, SVGAGI.

Sequenced input: blood. This sequence was found in a woman aged 40 to 50 with Graves' hyperthyroidism. The genes are TRBV6-5 and TRBJ1-2; a weak D match, TRBD1 (5 bases). This CDR3 is CASARTYTNYGYTF. As DNA, the CDR3 is TGTGCCAGCGCCCGGACATACACTAACTATGGCTACACCTTC.